The 4 T cell receptor beta chains below all came from one sample that was sequenced in a study of OX40 agonist ivuxolimab in advanced cancers. Produced via immunoSEQ multiplex PCR; TCRdb's table is partial and in-frame only. The repertoire consists of tens of thousands of clones, with about 83% occurring once and the leading ten covering 20% to 25%. The material sequenced was CD4+ or CD8+ T cells sorted from blood, taken in a trial of the OX40 agonist ivuxolimab. Every receptor here comes from an adult with an advanced solid tumor such as melanoma, head and neck, liver or kidney cancer.

The chain is built from TRBV28 and TRBJ2-3; possible D gene TRBD2, 5 bases. Trimming removed 7 bases at V and 14 bases at J, with 10 bases between. Looked up from germline, CDR1 is MDHEN and CDR2 is SYDVKM. There are 9 residues in the CDR3. The CDR3, as DNA: TGTGCCAGCAACCTCCGGGGGTATTTT. As protein: CASNLRGYF.

The V gene is TRBV27, the J gene TRBJ2-2; D not certain. The CDR3 runs 13 residues. The germline V and J ends were trimmed by 6 bases and 1 base, with 6 bases remaining between them. CDR1 is MNHEY and CDR2 is SMNVEV in the germline V gene (reference sequence). CDR3 protein: CASRNGNTGELFF. Written as DNA, the CDR3 is TGTGCCAGCAGAAACGGGAACACCGGGGAGCTGTTTTTT.

The V gene is TRBV27, the J gene TRBJ2-3, with D uncertain. CDR1 MNHEY and CDR2 SMNVEV come from the germline V gene (reference sequence). The V end lost 7 bases, the J end lost 2 bases, and 13 bases lay between the germline ends. The CDR3 has 14 residues. In DNA, the CDR3 is TGTGCCAGCATGGGTCCTCCCTCCACAGATACGCAGTATTTT. Protein product: CASMGPPSTDTQYF.

The V call is TRBV28, the J call TRBJ1-2; TRBD1 matches at 7 bases. Germline CDR1 and CDR2: MDHEN and SYDVKM. J was trimmed by 4 bases and V by 6 bases; bases with no gene match: 2. The CDR3 runs 12 residues. CDR3: CASRTGLYGYTF. CDR3 sequence (DNA): TGTGCCAGCAGGACAGGGCTCTATGGCTACACCTTC.